Listed below are T cell receptor beta chains from one sample, sequenced in a study of blood T cell repertoires in COVID-19. The table came from immunoSEQ multiplex PCR; TCRdb's copy has only in-frame clones and leaves some out. The data show 150,000 to 200,000 clones, around four fifths seen once. What was sequenced was peripheral blood. These receptors originate from a woman aged 65 to 85 with COVID-19, enrolled during active disease. CDR3s leave out the opening cysteine and the closing phenylalanine or tryptophan. A row's size may be missing; if present it is once, few, many or a size class.

J,size,length,V,CDR3
TRBJ2-6,NA,15,TRBV19,ASTSGVVLSGANVLT
TRBJ1-2,few,11,TRBV6-5,ASGQGSNYGYT
TRBJ2-2,few,12,TRBV24-1,ATSASGVTGELF
TRBJ1-1,NA,12,TRBV13,ASSLLTMNTEAF
TRBJ2-7,NA,13,TRBV7-9,ASSLVDRRSYEQY
TRBJ1-2,NA,13,TRBV29-1,SASGGQGSNYGYT
TRBJ1-1,once,12,TRBV4-1,ASSQGPWATEAF
TRBJ1-5,NA,13,TRBV6-5,ASRNSGLGGQPQH
TRBJ2-3,once,15,TRBV24-1,ATSDFFIRVSTDTQY
TRBJ1-1,NA,15,TRBV10-3,AISGLKVGGMNTEAF
TRBJ1-1,NA,13,TRBV11-2,ASSSTGTPGTEAF
TRBJ1-2,NA,13,TRBV7-9,ASGPPGDLFYGYT
TRBJ2-3,NA,15,TRBV5-1,ASSRYGLAGDRPSQY
TRBJ2-2,NA,11,TRBV29-1,SVDTGNTGELF
TRBJ1-2,once,11,TRBV27,ASSSFTGVGYT
TRBJ2-2,once,13,TRBV30,AWIRVGRMTGELF
TRBJ1-2,NA,12,TRBV5-4,ASSTIDREDGYT
TRBJ2-7,NA,12,TRBV27,ASRLRGGEYEQY
TRBJ2-3,NA,12,TRBV7-2,ASSKGLAGDTQY
TRBJ2-4,NA,11,TRBV19,ASRFSRAGIQY
TRBJ2-1,NA,13,TRBV27,ASSADRGHYNEQF
TRBJ1-1,NA,13,TRBV7-2,ASSIDPGSGTEAF
TRBJ1-2,NA,11,TRBV12-3/TRBV12-4,ASSSGGARGYT
TRBJ1-1,NA,13,TRBV9,ASSPTRGAATEAF
TRBJ2-3,NA,11,TRBV29-1,SVRGVGTDTQY
TRBJ2-1,NA,13,TRBV7-9,ASSLTSGENNEQF
TRBJ1-3,NA,11,TRBV10-3,AAQGSSGNTIY
TRBJ2-2,NA,13,TRBV9,ASSVGLATAGELF
TRBJ1-6,NA,12,TRBV5-6,ASIQGDGGSPLH
TRBJ2-3,NA,12,TRBV7-8,ASSLQGITDTQY
TRBJ1-5,NA,13,TRBV2,ASSRDSASSQPQH
TRBJ2-2,NA,14,TRBV2,ASSFSGGANTGELF
TRBJ1-4,NA,11,TRBV18,ASSPLGAEKLF
TRBJ1-2,NA,14,TRBV10-3,AISEFQQASNYGYT
TRBJ2-5,NA,12,TRBV6-6,ASSYDRGTETQY
TRBJ2-3,NA,13,TRBV2,ASSEVTSSPDTQY
TRBJ2-3,NA,13,TRBV27,ASSLSGGSADTQY
TRBJ1-6,NA,14,TRBV30,AWSVPTDSYNSPLH
TRBJ2-1,NA,15,TRBV30,AWSGLAGRYSYNEQF
TRBJ2-1,NA,14,TRBV28,ASMGTGRGINNEQF
TRBJ2-7,NA,13,TRBV5-4,ASSLVSGSSYEQY
TRBJ2-7,NA,14,TRBV19,ASSPRLAASAYEQY
TRBJ2-5,once,9,TRBV29-1,SVATEETQY
TRBJ1-3,NA,11,TRBV10-3,AITRGQGNTIY
TRBJ2-1,once,13,TRBV5-6,ASSPQPNGIIEQF
TRBJ1-1,few,10,TRBV6-5,ASSQTGLRAF